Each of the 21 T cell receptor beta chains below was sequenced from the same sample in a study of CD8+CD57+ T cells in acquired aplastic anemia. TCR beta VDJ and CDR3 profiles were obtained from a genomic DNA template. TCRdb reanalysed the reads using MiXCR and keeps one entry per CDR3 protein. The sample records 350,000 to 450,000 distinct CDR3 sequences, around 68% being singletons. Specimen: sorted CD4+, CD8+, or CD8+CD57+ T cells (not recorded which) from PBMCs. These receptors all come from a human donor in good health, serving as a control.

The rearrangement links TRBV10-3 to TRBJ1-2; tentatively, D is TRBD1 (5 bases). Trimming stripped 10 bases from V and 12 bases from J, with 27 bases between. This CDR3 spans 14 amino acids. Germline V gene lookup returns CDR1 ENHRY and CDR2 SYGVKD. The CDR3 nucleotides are TGTGCCAACCCCCCCCGACGGGGCCACTATGACCACACCTTC. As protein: CANPPRRGHYDHTF.

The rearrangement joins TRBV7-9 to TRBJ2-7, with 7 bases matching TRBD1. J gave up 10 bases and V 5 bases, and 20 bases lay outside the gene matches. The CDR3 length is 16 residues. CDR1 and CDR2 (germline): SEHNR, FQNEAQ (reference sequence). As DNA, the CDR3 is TGTGCCAGCAGCGGAAAGACAGGGTCCTACGAGCAGTACCAGTACTTC. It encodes CASSGKTGSYEQYQYF.

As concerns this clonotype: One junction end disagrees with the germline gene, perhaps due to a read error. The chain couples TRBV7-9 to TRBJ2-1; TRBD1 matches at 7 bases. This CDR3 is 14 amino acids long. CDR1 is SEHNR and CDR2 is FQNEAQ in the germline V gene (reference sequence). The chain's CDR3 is CGSIGWDSTLEQFF. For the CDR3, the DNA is TGCGGCAGCATAGGTTGGGACAGTACCCTCGAGCAGTTCTTC. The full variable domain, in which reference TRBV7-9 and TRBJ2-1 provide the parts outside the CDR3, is DTGVSQNPRHKITKRGQNVTFRCDPISEHNRLYWYRQTLGQGPEFLTYFQNEAQLEKSRLLSDRFSAERPKGSFSTLEIQRTEQGDSAMYLCGSIGWDSTLEQFFGPGTRLTVL.

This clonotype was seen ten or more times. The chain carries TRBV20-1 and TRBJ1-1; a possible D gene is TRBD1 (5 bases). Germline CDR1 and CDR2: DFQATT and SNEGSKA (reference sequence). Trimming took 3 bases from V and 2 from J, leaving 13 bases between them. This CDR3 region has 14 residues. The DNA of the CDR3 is TGCAGTGCTAGCGACGGGGGGACCAACACTGAAGCTTTCTTT. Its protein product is CSASDGGTNTEAFF.

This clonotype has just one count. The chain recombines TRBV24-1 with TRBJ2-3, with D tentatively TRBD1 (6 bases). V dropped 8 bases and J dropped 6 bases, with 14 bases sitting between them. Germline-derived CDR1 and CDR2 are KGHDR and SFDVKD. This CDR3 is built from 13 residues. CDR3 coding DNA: TGTGCCACCAACAGGGACCCGCAGGATACGCAGTATTTT. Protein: CATNRDPQDTQYF.

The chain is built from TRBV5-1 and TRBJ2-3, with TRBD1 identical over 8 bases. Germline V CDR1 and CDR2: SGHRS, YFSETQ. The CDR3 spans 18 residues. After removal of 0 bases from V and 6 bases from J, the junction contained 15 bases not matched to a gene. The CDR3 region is CASSLATAGGGWSDTQYF. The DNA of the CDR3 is TGCGCCAGCAGCTTGGCCACAGCAGGGGGCGGTTGGTCGGATACGCAGTATTTT.

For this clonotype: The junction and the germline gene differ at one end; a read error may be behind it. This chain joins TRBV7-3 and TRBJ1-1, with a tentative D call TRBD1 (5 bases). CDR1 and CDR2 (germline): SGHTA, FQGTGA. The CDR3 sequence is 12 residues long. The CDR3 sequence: CASSLGRAGVDF. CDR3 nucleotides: TGTGCCAGCAGCTTGGGCAGGGCGGGGGTTGACTTT.

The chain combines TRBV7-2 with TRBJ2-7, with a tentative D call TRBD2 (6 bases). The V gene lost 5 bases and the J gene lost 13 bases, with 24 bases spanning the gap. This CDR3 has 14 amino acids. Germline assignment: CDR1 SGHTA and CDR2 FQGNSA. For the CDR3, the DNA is TGTGCCAGCAGCCACTCGGGGGAGAGGCAGGAGTTTTACTTC. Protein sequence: CASSHSGERQEFYF.

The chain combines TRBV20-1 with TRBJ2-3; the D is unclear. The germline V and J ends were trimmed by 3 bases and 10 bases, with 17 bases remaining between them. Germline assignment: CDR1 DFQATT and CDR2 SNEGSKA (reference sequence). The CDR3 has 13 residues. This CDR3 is CSASFQRLDSQYF. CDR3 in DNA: TGCAGTGCTAGCTTCCAGAGGCTCGACTCGCAGTATTTT.

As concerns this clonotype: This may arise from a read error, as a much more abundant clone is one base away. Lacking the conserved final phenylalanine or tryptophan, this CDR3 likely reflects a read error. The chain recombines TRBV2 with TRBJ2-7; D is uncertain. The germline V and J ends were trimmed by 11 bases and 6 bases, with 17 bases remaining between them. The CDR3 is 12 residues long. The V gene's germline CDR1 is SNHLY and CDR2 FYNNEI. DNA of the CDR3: TGTGCCTGGAGTGTTGGGCAGCCCGAGCAGTACTCC. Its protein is CAWSVGQPEQYS.

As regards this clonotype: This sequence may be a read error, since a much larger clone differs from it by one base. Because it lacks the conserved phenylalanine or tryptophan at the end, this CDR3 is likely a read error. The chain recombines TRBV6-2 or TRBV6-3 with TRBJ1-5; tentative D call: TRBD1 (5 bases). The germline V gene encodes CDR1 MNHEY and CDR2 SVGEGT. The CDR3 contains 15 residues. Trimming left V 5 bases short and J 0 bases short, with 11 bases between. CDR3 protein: CASSIRQSSNQPQHL. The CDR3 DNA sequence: TGTGCCAGCAGTATTCGACAGTCTAGCAATCAGCCCCAGCATCTT.

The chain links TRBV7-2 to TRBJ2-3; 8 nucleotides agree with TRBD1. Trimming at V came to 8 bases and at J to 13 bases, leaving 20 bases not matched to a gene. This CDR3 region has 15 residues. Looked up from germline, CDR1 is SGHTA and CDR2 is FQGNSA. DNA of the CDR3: TGTGCCAGCCCCAAACGGCACAGGGGGATCAACCCCAAGTATTTT. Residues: CASPKRHRGINPKYF.

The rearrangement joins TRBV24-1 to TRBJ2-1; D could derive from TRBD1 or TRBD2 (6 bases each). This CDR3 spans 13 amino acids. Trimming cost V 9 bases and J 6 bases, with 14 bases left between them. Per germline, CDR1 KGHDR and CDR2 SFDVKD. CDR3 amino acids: CATSWGAGNEQFF. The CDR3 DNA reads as TGTGCCACCTCCTGGGGGGCGGGCAATGAGCAGTTCTTC.

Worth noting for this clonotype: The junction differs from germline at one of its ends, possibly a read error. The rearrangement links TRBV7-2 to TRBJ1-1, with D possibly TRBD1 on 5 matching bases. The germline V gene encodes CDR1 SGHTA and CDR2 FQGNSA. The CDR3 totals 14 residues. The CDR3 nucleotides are TGTGCCAGCAGCCCAAGGGGTTGGGGAGCTAGCGACGATTTT. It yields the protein CASSPRGWGASDDF.

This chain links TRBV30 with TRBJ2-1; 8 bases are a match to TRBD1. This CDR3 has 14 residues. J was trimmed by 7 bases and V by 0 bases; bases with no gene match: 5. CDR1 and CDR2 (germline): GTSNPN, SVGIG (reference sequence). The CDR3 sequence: CAWSVQGAWNEQFF. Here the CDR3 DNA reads TGTGCCTGGAGTGTTCAGGGGGCTTGGAATGAGCAGTTCTTC.

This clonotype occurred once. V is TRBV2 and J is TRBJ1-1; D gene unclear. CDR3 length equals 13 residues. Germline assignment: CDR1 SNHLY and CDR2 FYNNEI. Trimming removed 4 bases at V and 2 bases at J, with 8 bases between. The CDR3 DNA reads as TGTGCCAGCAGTGGTTACAAAAACACTGAAGCTTTCTTT. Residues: CASSGYKNTEAFF.

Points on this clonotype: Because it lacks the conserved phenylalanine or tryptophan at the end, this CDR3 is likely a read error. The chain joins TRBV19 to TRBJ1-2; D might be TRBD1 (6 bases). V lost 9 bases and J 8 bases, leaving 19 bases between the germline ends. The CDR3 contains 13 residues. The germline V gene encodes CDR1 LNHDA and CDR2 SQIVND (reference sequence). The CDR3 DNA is TGTGCCAGCGCGAGGGGGTTTGGGGGCGGCTACACCTTG. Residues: CASARGFGGGYTL.

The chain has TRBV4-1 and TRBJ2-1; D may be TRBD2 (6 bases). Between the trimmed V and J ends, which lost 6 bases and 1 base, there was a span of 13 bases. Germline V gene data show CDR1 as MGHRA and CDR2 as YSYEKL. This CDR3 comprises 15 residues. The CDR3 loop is CASSGRSESYNEQFF. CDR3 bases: TGCGCCAGCAGTGGGAGGAGCGAGTCCTACAATGAGCAGTTCTTC.

CDR3 loop: CASSQTGGRINEQFF. For the CDR3, the DNA is TGTGCCAGCAGTCAAACGGGGGGCCGAATCAATGAGCAGTTCTTC. The rearrangement uses TRBV12-3 or TRBV12-4 and TRBJ2-1; D possibly corresponds to TRBD2 (7 bases). Trimming pared 5 bases from V and 6 bases from J, leaving 17 bases between. There are 15 residues in the CDR3.

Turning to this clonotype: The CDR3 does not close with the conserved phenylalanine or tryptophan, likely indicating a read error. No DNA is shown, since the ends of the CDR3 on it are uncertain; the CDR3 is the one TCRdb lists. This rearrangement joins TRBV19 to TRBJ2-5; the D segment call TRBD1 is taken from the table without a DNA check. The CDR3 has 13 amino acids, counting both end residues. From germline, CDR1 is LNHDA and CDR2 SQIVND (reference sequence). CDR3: CASSISGGYTFGS.

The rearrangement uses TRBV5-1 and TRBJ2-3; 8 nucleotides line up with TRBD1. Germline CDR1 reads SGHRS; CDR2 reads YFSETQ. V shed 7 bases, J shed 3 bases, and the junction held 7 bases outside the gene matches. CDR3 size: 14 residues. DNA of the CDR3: TGCGCCAGCGGCCAGACAGGGGCGACAGATACGCAGTATTTT. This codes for CASGQTGATDTQYF. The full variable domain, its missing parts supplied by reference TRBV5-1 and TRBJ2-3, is KAGVTQTPRYLIKTRGQQVTLSCSPISGHRSVSWYQQTPGQGLQFLFEYFSETQRNKGNFPGRFSGRQFSNSRSEMNVSTLELGDSALYLCASGQTGATDTQYFGPGTRLTVL.